A single sample is the source of the 11 T cell receptor beta chains below, sequenced in a study of blood T cell repertoires in COVID-19. Clones were read by immunoSEQ multiplex PCR, and TCRdb kept only the in-frame ones, dropping some. This table holds fewer than 150,000 clones, around nine tenths found once. Sequenced: peripheral blood. The source is a woman aged 50 to 60 with active or convalescent COVID-19.

Regarding this clone: At one boundary the junction diverges from the germline segment, which might be a read error. The chain employs TRBV7-7 and TRBJ2-5, with unresolved D. The CDR3 consists of 13 residues. In germline, CDR1 is SSHAT, CDR2 FNYEAQ (reference sequence). The CDR3 nucleotides are TGTGCTAGCAGCTCTGAGGTCCGGGAGACCCAGTACTTC. Residues: CASSSEVRETQYF.

This chain joins TRBV27 and TRBJ2-1; 8 positions match TRBD1. Germline CDR1 is MNHEY and CDR2 is SMNVEV (reference sequence). CDR3 size: 15 residues. V shed 4 bases and J 10 bases; nucleotides not matched to a gene: 12. CDR3 loop: CASSSDRGIILEQFF. DNA for the CDR3: TGTGCCAGCAGTTCCGACAGGGGTATAATCTTGGAGCAGTTCTTC.

This clone was detected a few times. V gene TRBV24-1 combines with J gene TRBJ1-2; D unresolved. The CDR3 spans 12 residues. Trimming cost V 3 bases and J 4 bases, with 5 bases left between them. Germline lookup yields CDR1 KGHDR and CDR2 SFDVKD. The CDR3 sequence: CATSDGPYGYTF. The CDR3 DNA follows: TGTGCCACCAGTGATGGGCCCTATGGCTACACCTTC.

The chain links TRBV9 to TRBJ2-1; TRBD1 matches at 7 bases. Germline-derived CDR1 and CDR2 are SGDLS and YYNGEE. The trim removed 4 bases at V and 2 bases at J, leaving 6 bases unmatched. The CDR3 extends over 15 amino acids. The CDR3 sequence is CASSYRDSTYNEQFF. CDR3 bases: TGTGCCAGCAGCTACCGGGACAGTACCTACAATGAGCAGTTCTTC. Using reference TRBV9 and TRBJ2-1 for the parts outside the CDR3, the full variable domain is DSGVTQTPKHLITATGQRVTLRCSPRSGDLSVYWYQQSLDQGLQFLIQYYNGEERAKGNILERFSAQQFPDLHSELNLSSLELGDSALYFCASSYRDSTYNEQFFGPGTRLTVL.

This clone was counted only a few times. This chain uses TRBV1 with TRBJ2-1; the DNA was not compared with TRBD2, the D call given in the table. TRBV1 is a known pseudogene. The CDR3 contains 17 residues. For the CDR3, the DNA is TGCACCAGCAGCCAAGTGGTCGAGCGGGGGACATACAATGAGCAGTTCTTC. Translation gives CTSSQVVERGTYNEQFF.

The V call is TRBV19, the J call TRBJ2-2; 13 nucleotides line up with TRBD2. CDR3 length: 15 residues. V lost 6 bases and J lost 5; bases outside the gene matches: 3. Looked up from germline, CDR1 is LNHDA and CDR2 is SQIVND (reference sequence). CDR3 sequence: CASSWGLAGTGELFF. In DNA, the CDR3 is TGTGCCAGTAGCTGGGGACTAGCGGGAACCGGGGAGCTGTTTTTT.

V gene TRBV28 combines with J gene TRBJ1-2; weak D call: TRBD1 (5 bases). The CDR3 covers 15 residues. Between the trimmed V and J ends, which lost 7 bases and 4 bases, there was a span of 19 bases. CDR1 and CDR2 from the germline V gene are MDHEN and SYDVKM. The CDR3 spells CASIPLPPGLYGYTF. The DNA for the CDR3 is TGTGCCAGCATCCCACTCCCCCCAGGGCTCTATGGCTACACCTTC.

This rearrangement joins TRBV28 to TRBJ1-1; TRBD1 matches 10 bases. Trimming removed 5 bases from V and 0 bases from J; junction bases left unmatched: 6. This CDR3 is 16 amino acids long. Germline V gene lookup returns CDR1 MDHEN and CDR2 SYDVKM. The chain's CDR3 is CASSLDRGRMNTEAFF. In nucleotides, the CDR3 is TGTGCCAGCAGTCTCGACAGGGGGCGGATGAACACTGAAGCTTTCTTT. Using reference TRBV28 and TRBJ1-1 for the parts outside the CDR3, the full variable domain is DVKVTQSSRYLVKRTGEKVFLECVQDMDHENMFWYRQDPGLGLRLIYFSYDVKMKEKGDIPEGYSVSREKKERFSLILESASTNQTSMYLCASSLDRGRMNTEAFFGQGTRLTVV.

The V gene is TRBV19, the J gene TRBJ1-1; the D gene is possibly TRBD1 (6 bases). Germline lookup yields CDR1 LNHDA and CDR2 SQIVND (reference sequence). V was shortened by 4 bases and J by 2 bases, with 20 bases between the two germline ends. The CDR3 covers 17 residues. CDR3: CASSTRRSTGPNTEAFF. The DNA of the CDR3 is TGTGCCAGTAGTACCCGTCGATCCACAGGGCCAAACACTGAAGCTTTCTTT.

The chain joins TRBV19 to TRBJ2-7; 7 bases line up with TRBD1. Germline CDR1 LNHDA, CDR2 SQIVND (reference sequence). Trimming at V came to 3 bases and at J to 3 bases, leaving 2 bases not matched to a gene. This CDR3 has 13 residues. The CDR3 sequence: CASSMTGIYEQYF. The CDR3 nucleotides read TGTGCCAGTAGTATGACAGGGATCTACGAGCAGTACTTC.

The rearrangement links TRBV12-3 or TRBV12-4 to TRBJ1-1; a possible D gene is TRBD1 (6 bases). The CDR3 covers 12 residues. V was pared by 6 bases and J by 4 bases, with 9 bases between. The CDR3 region is CASSTGFTEAFF. CDR3 in DNA: TGTGCCAGCAGCACAGGGTTCACTGAAGCTTTCTTT.